This section outlines one TCR beta chain sequence together with its context. No antigen is known for it. The data are from a study of yellow fever vaccine responses in identical twins. Study-wide results and caveats: Twins' vaccine T cell responses reportedly seemed partly convergent and partly personalized.

TCRdb used MiXCR to reprocess the RT-PCR reads, holding one entry per CDR3 protein. The data show roughly 2,700 distinct CDR3 sequences, approximately 86% seen once. This CDR3 comprises 15 residues. Trimming removed 1 base at V and 7 bases at J, with 16 bases between. Germline V gene lookup returns CDR1 SGHDN and CDR2 FVKESK. The rearrangement uses TRBV14 and TRBJ1-1, with D possibly matching TRBD1 (5 bases). Source: T cells from blood (PBMCs), unsorted or a sorted subset (not recorded which), taken before or after yellow fever vaccination (not recorded which). The source is a female donor who received the yellow fever vaccine. DNA for the CDR3: TGTGCCAGCAGCCAAGCCCGCTCGGCCCAGGGTGAAGCTTTCTTT. Its translation is CASSQARSAQGEAFF.